This TCR beta chain is drawn from a study of blood T cell repertoires in COVID-19. About the study: Sites in the United States, Italy and Spain provided acute and convalescent COVID-19 samples. From T cells, B-cell-depleted T cells, or PBMCs came the material, which was cDNA or gDNA.

The CDR3 spans 13 residues. Germline V gene sequence: CDR1 LGHDT, CDR2 YNNKEL (reference sequence). V was pared by 4 bases and J by 2 bases, with 8 bases between. Sequencing was performed with immunoSEQ multiplex PCR; in TCRdb, only in-frame clones are kept and a portion is missing. This table holds about 400,000 clones, 80% to 90% found once. The receptor was derived from a middle-aged man in a cohort exposed to, infected with or recovered from COVID-19 (not recorded which). The chain employs TRBV3-1 (or the pseudogene TRBV3-2) and TRBJ1-2, with D unclear. Source material: PBMCs or T cells enriched from blood (not recorded which). CDR3 nucleotide sequence: TGTGCCAGCAGCCTCCAGGCGAACTATGGCTACACCTTC. It is translated as CASSLQANYGYTF.